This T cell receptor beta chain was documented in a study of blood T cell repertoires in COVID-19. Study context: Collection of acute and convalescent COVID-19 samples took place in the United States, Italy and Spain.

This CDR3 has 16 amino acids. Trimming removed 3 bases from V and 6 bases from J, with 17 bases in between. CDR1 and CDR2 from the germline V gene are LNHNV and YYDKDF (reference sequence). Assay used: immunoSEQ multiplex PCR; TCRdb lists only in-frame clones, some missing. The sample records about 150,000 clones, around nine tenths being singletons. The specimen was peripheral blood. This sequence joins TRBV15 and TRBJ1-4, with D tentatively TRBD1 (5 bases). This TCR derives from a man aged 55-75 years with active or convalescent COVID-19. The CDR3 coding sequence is TGTGCCACCAGCAGGGGGTCAGGGAGGTTGGATGAAAAACTGTTTTTT. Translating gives CATSRGSGRLDEKLFF.